A single sample gave rise to the 3 T cell receptor beta chains below, sequenced in a study of cytomegalovirus exposure and HLA in healthy donors. TCRdb's table, derived via immunoSEQ multiplex PCR, lists solely in-frame clones and lacks some. The sample holds about 350,000 clones, approximately 90% seen once. The sequenced sample consisted of PBMCs. The receptors originated from a woman aged 25 to 45 in good health and CMV-seropositive.

This sequence joins TRBV18 and TRBJ2-7; TRBD2 matches at 7 bases. The CDR3 is made up of 14 amino acids. The trim removed 5 bases at V and 0 bases at J, leaving 4 bases unmatched. Per the germline V gene, CDR1 is KGHSH and CDR2 is LQKENI. The DNA of the CDR3 is TGTGCCAGCTCAACAGCTAGCGGCTCCTACGAGCAGTACTTC. Protein: CASSTASGSYEQYF.

This chain joins TRBV4-3 and TRBJ1-2; D unclear. CDR1 is LGHNA, CDR2 YSLEER, per germline. Deletions cut 1 base from V and 1 base from J, with 7 bases between. The CDR3 runs 14 residues. The CDR3 DNA sequence: TGCGCCAGCAGCCAAGCGCGACATAACTATGGCTACACCTTC. Its protein product is CASSQARHNYGYTF.

This sequence joins TRBV2 and TRBJ2-7, with 7 nucleotides matching TRBD1. The CDR3 sequence is 15 residues long. After removal of 8 bases from V and 3 bases from J, the junction contained 13 bases not matched to a gene. CDR1 is SNHLY, CDR2 FYNNEI, per germline. This CDR3 is CASHHWDSTIYEQYF. As DNA, the CDR3 is TGTGCCAGCCACCATTGGGACAGTACTATCTACGAGCAGTACTTC.